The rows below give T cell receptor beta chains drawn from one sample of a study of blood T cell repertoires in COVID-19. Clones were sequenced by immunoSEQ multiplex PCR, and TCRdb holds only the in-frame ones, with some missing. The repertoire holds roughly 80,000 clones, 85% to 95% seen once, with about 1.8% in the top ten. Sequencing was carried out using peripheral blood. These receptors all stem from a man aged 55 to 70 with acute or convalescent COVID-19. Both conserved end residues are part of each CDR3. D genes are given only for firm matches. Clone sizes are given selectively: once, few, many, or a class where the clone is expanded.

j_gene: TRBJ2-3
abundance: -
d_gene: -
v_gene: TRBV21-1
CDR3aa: CASSFRQGVCTDTQYF
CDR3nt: TGTGCCAGCAGCTTTCGACAGGGGGTTTGTACAGATACGCAGTATTTT

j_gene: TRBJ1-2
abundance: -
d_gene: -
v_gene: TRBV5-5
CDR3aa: CASSLGQGSYGYTF
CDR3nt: TGTGCCAGCAGCTTGGGGCAGGGCTCTTATGGCTACACCTTC

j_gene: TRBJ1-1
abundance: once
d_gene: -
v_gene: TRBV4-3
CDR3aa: CASSQDPESDEAFF
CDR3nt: TGCGCCAGCAGCCAAGATCCTGAAAGCGACGAAGCTTTCTTT

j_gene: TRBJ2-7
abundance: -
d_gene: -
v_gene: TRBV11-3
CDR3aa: CASSLGLYEQYF
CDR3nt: TGTGCCAGCAGCTTAGGGCTCTACGAGCAGTACTTC

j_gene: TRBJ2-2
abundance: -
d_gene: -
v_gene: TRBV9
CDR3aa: CASSAAFGTFKTGELFF
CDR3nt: TGTGCCAGCAGCGCCGCTTTCGGGACTTTTAAGACCGGGGAGCTGTTTTTT

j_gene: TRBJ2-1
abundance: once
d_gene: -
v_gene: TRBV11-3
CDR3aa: CASSVEGAIYNEQFF
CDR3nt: TGTGCCAGCAGCGTGGAGGGAGCAATCTACAATGAGCAGTTCTTC

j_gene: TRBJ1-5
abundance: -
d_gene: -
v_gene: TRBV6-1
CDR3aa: CASSDGGVRQPQHF
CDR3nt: TGTGCCAGCAGTGATGGGGGGGTTCGGCAGCCCCAGCATTTT

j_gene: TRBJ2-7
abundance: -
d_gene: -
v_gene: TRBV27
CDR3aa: CASSGASSYEQYF
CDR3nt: TGTGCCAGCTCGGGTGCTAGCTCCTACGAGCAGTACTTC

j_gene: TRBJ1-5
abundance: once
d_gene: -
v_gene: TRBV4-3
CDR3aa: CASSQDGGGNQPQHF
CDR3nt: TGCGCCAGCAGCCAAGATGGGGGGGGCAATCAGCCCCAGCATTTT

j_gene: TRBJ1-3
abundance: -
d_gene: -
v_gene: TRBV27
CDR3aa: CASSPLLGNTIYF
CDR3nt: TGTGCCAGCAGTCCCTTACTCGGAAACACCATATATTTT

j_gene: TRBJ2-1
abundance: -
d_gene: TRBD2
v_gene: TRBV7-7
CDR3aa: CASSLAGGAYNEQFF
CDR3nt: TGTGCTAGCAGCTTAGCGGGAGGCGCCTACAATGAGCAGTTCTTC

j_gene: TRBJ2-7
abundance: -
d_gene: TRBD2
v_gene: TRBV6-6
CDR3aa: CASTRGASGMGVREQYF
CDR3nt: TGTGCCAGCACTCGAGGGGCTAGCGGGATGGGAGTACGCGAGCAGTACTTC

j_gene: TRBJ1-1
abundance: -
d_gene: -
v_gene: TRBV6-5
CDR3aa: CASSYSKLGMNTEAFF
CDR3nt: TGTGCCAGCAGTTACTCGAAACTCGGGATGAACACTGAAGCTTTCTTT

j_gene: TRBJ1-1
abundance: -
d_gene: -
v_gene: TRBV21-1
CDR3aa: CASSKAHKGAPTEAFF
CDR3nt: TGTGCCAGCAGCAAAGCGCACAAGGGGGCGCCCACTGAAGCTTTCTTT

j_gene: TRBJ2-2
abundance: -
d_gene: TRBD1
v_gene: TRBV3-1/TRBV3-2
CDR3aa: CASCQLGTGGSTGELFF
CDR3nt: TGTGCCAGCTGCCAACTCGGGACAGGGGGTTCAACCGGGGAGCTGTTTTTT

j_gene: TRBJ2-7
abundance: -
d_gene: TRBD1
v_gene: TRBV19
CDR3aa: CASSIGTAYEQYF
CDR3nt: TGTGCCAGTAGTATTGGGACAGCTTACGAGCAGTACTTC

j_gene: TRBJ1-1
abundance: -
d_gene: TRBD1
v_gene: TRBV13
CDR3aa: CASSLQGAYTEAFF
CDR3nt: TGTGCCAGCAGCTTACAGGGGGCTTATACTGAAGCTTTCTTT